A selection of T cell receptor beta chains follows, all from one sample in a study of low-dose radiotherapy and immunotherapy resistance in tumors. One entry per CDR3 protein, called by TCRdb with MiXCR from the reads. The table lists tens of thousands of distinct CDR3 sequences, 18% of them singletons, with roughly 2.8% in the top ten. Sequenced material: PBMCs, taken before treatment. The source of these receptors is a male donor with prostate cancer. CDR3s include the opening cysteine and the closing phenylalanine or tryptophan. A D gene is named only where the DNA matches it firmly. Expanded clones are given a class, and other clones once, few, many or no size at all.

>many|TRBJ1-2|NA|TRBV4-1
CASSQEGGASWDGYTF
TGCGCCAGCAGCCAAGAGGGGGGCGCCTCCTGGGATGGCTACACCTTC
>many|TRBJ2-7|NA|TRBV29-1
CSAGTASSYEQYF
TGCAGCGCCGGGACGGCCAGCTCCTACGAGCAGTACTTC
>NA|TRBJ2-2|TRBD2|TRBV10-2
CASSLPGGAGELFF
TGCGCCAGCAGCCTCCCCGGGGGGGCCGGGGAGCTGTTTTTT
>many|TRBJ2-3|NA|TRBV5-1
CASSLGTIQDTQYF
TGCGCCAGCAGCTTGGGGACTATCCAAGATACGCAGTATTTT
>many|TRBJ2-3|TRBD2|TRBV6-6
CASGDSGGTDTQYF
TGTGCCAGCGGGGATAGCGGGGGAACGGATACGCAGTATTTT
>many|TRBJ2-7|NA|TRBV6-2/TRBV6-3
CASSYAYEQYF
TGTGCCAGCAGCTACGCCTACGAGCAGTACTTC
>NA|TRBJ2-7|TRBD2|TRBV20-1
CSAHTGLGGNEQYF
TGCAGTGCTCACACGGGACTAGGAGGGAACGAGCAGTACTTC
>many|TRBJ2-4|NA|TRBV7-2
CASSPGTQIQYF
TGTGCCAGCAGCCCCGGGACGCAAATTCAGTACTTC
>NA|TRBJ2-5|TRBD2|TRBV5-1
CASAGTRETQYF
TGCGCCAGTGCCGGGACTAGAGAGACCCAGTACTTC
>many|TRBJ2-5|NA|TRBV3-1
CASSQIGGPETQYF
TGTGCCAGCAGCCAGATAGGGGGGCCGGAGACCCAGTACTTC
>many|TRBJ2-2|NA|TRBV20-1
CSAVKTRENTGELFF
TGCAGTGCCGTTAAAACTAGAGAGAACACCGGGGAGCTGTTTTTT
>NA|TRBJ2-5|NA|TRBV3-1
CASSPYGSGETQYF
TGTGCCAGCAGCCCTTATGGTTCCGGAGAGACCCAGTACTTC
>many|TRBJ2-3|TRBD2|TRBV11-1
CASSSPQRGGSTDTQYF
TGTGCCAGCAGCTCCCCTCAGCGGGGGGGGAGCACAGATACGCAGTATTTT
>many|TRBJ1-1|NA|TRBV5-1
CASSVAAEAFF
TGCGCCAGCAGCGTCGCAGCTGAAGCTTTCTTT
>NA|TRBJ2-1|NA|TRBV7-9
CASSLSLRGRGTNNEQFF
TGTGCCAGCAGCTTGTCCCTCCGGGGCCGGGGGACAAACAATGAGCAGTTCTTC
>many|TRBJ2-7|NA|TRBV11-2
CASLHEGYEQYF
TGTGCCAGCTTGCACGAAGGGTACGAGCAGTACTTC
>many|TRBJ1-4|NA|TRBV19
CASSAGPRGSGIF
TGTGCCAGTAGCGCTGGCCCCCGGGGCTCGGGGATTTTT
>NA|TRBJ2-1|NA|TRBV7-8
CASSFRDNYNEQFF
TGTGCCAGCAGCTTTCGGGACAACTACAATGAGCAGTTCTTC
>many|TRBJ2-5|NA|TRBV25-1
CASSEGVETQYF
TGTGCCAGCAGTGAAGGGGTAGAGACCCAGTACTTC
>many|TRBJ2-2|NA|TRBV6-2/TRBV6-3
CASMRDGTGELFF
TGTGCCAGCATGAGGGACGGAACCGGGGAGCTGTTTTTT